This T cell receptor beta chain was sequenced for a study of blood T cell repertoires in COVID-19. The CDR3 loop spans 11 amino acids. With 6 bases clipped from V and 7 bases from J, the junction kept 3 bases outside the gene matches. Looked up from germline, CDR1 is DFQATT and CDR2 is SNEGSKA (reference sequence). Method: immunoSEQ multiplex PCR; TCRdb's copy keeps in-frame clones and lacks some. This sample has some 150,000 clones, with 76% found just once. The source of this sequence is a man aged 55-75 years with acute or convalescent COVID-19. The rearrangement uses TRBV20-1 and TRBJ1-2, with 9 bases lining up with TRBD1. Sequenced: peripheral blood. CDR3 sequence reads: CSAATGGGYTF. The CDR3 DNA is TGCAGTGCAGCGACAGGGGGTGGCTACACCTTC.